Detailed here is one T cell receptor beta chain. Preparing the TCRbeta library involved the use of unique molecular identifiers. A single record per CDR3 protein comes from TCRdb applying MiXCR to the PCR reads. The profile covers around 680,000 distinct CDR3 sequences, with approximately 17% appearing a single time and over 0.95% taken by the ten largest. This record comes from a study of T-cell reconstitution after alpha-beta-depleted transplantation in children. The clonotype comes from a human donor who donated a stem cell graft to a child with acute myeloid leukemia. The starting material was PBMCs from the stem cell graft donor, obtained from the stem cell graft.

The CDR3 is CASMSPGGGVWYGYTF. CDR3 coding DNA: TGTGCCAGCATGTCGCCAGGGGGGGGGGTGTGGTATGGCTACACCTTC. V gene TRBV6-5 combines with J gene TRBJ1-2; 7 bases agree with TRBD1. V shed 7 bases, J shed 5 bases, and the junction held 16 bases outside the gene matches. Germline V gene sequence: CDR1 MNHEY, CDR2 SVGAGI. CDR3 length: 16 residues.